The entry that follows covers one T cell receptor beta chain sequence. This sample stems from a study of blood T cell repertoires in COVID-19. Method: immunoSEQ multiplex PCR; TCRdb's copy keeps in-frame clones and lacks some. The sample records some 120,000 clones, around 88% being singletons. V was trimmed by 5 bases and J by 4 bases, leaving 6 bases between them. The CDR3 loop spans 11 amino acids. Germline CDR1 is MNHEY and CDR2 is SVGEGT. The sample taken for sequencing was peripheral blood. The TCR sequence derives from a man aged 80 or over with active or convalescent COVID-19. The chain links TRBV6-2 or TRBV6-3 to TRBJ2-7; tentatively, D is TRBD1 (5 bases). The CDR3 here is CASSRQYEQYF. The CDR3, as DNA: TGTGCCAGCAGTCGACAGTACGAGCAGTACTTC.